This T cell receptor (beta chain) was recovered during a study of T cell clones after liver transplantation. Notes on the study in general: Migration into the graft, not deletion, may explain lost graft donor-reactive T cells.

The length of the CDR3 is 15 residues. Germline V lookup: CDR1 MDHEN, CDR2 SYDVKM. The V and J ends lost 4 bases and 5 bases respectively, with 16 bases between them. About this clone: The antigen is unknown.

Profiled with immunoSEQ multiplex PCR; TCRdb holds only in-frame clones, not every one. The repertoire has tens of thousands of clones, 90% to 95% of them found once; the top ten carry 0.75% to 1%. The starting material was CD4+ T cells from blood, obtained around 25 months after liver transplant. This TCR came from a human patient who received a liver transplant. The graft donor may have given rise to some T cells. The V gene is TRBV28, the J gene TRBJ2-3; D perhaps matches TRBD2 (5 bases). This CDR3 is CASSSAGDVLDTQYF. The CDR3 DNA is TGTGCCAGCAGTTCCGCGGGCGACGTCCTAGATACGCAGTATTTT.